This T cell receptor (beta chain) came from a study of spatial heterogeneity in lung cancer. About the research overall: Sequences of the beta chain were consistently detected in greater numbers than alpha-chain sequences. Study-wide findings and caveats: Tumors with more nonsynonymous mutations had more expanded intratumoral alpha and beta TCRs. Approximate estimated coverage of tumor T cells amounted to about 7% for alpha and about 13% for beta chains.

In the case of this clonotype: Its cognate antigen is unknown. This beta chain is an off-target read within a library intended for alpha chains, so its frequency means little.

V was cut by 1 base and J by 2 bases, with 4 bases left in between. The CDR3 contains 14 residues. Per the germline V gene, CDR1 is SGHRS and CDR2 is YFSETQ. As to time point: sample taken at primary tumor resection. Donors were roughly 72 untreated early-stage non-small cell lung cancer patients. TCRs were sequenced from unsorted whole RNA of tumor, nontumor lung or PBMC. TCRdb passed the 5' RACE reads through MiXCR, listing each CDR3 protein once. The sample contains about 3,000 distinct CDR3 sequences, approximately 11% of which appear only once. This TCR came from a male donor with early-stage non-small cell lung cancer. V gene TRBV5-1 combines with J gene TRBJ2-6; D not certain. The sequences come from lung tumor tissue, collected at surgery. CDR3 coding DNA: TGCGCCAGCAGCTTGACAGCTGGGGCCAACGTCCTGACTTTC. Translation gives CASSLTAGANVLTF.